This T cell receptor beta chain was retrieved from a study of cytomegalovirus exposure and HLA in healthy donors. Study-wide results and limits: Clonal expansion was found to be greater in HLA-associated TCR beta chains than in equally common others in a later analysis. Presence/absence results assume similar sequencing depth per donor, which may not hold.

In the case of this clone: As yet, its antigen is unknown.

60 Vbeta and 13 Jbeta primers were used in PCR. The assay was immunoSEQ multiplex PCR, and TCRdb's table has in-frame clones only and misses some. The top ten hold 5.8% of the sample, which has some 130,000 clones, around 74% seen once. Donors in the study were healthy people who gave bone marrow. CDR3 size: 14 residues. Deletions cut 1 base from V and 3 bases from J, with 9 bases between. Germline V gene sequence: CDR1 SEHNR, CDR2 FQNEAQ (reference sequence). The sequence came from a woman in her 50s in good health and CMV-seropositive. The chain uses TRBV7-9 and TRBJ1-1, with D maybe TRBD1 (5 bases). Material for sequencing was PBMCs. CDR3 nucleotides: TGTGCCAGCAGCTTAGTCGGAGGGGACACTGAAGCTTTCTTT. Amino acids: CASSLVGGDTEAFF.